One sample yielded the 12 T cell receptor beta chains listed below, sequenced in a study of identical twins. Via MiXCR, TCRdb re-called the 5' RACE reads, giving one row per CDR3 protein. The data contain 400,000 to 500,000 distinct CDR3 sequences, around 20% of them singletons. The sequenced sample was naive T cells sorted from blood. The receptors shown here come from a man aged 50-59 years in good health.

There are many counts of this clonotype. The rearrangement uses TRBV29-1 and TRBJ1-5; unclear D gene. Per the germline V gene, CDR1 is SQVTM and CDR2 is ANQGSEA. The ends were cut back, 4 bases at V and 3 bases at J, with 13 bases in the middle. The CDR3 sequence is 14 residues long. The CDR3 reads CSVVWTDPNQPQHF. In DNA form, the CDR3 reads TGCAGCGTTGTATGGACGGATCCCAATCAGCCCCAGCATTTT.

The rearrangement uses TRBV20-1 and TRBJ2-3; 11 nucleotides line up with TRBD2. This CDR3 has 16 amino acids. V lost 7 bases and J lost 2; bases outside the gene matches: 11. Germline V gives CDR1 DFQATT, CDR2 SNEGSKA (reference sequence). The CDR3 protein is CSGIAGGPRSTDTQYF. Here the CDR3 DNA reads TGCAGTGGTATAGCGGGAGGGCCCCGATCCACAGATACGCAGTATTTT.

The J gene is TRBJ2-7, the V gene TRBV10-3; TRBD1 or TRBD2 may be the D gene (5 bases each). The CDR3 has 13 amino acids. Germline V gene lookup returns CDR1 ENHRY and CDR2 SYGVKD. Deletions cut 4 bases from V and 7 bases from J, with 14 bases between. The CDR3 reads CAISGSPREEQYF. CDR3 nucleotides: TGTGCCATCAGTGGCTCCCCCAGGGAGGAGCAGTACTTC.

This clonotype has ten or more counts. This chain joins TRBV7-9 and TRBJ2-1; 7 bases are a match to TRBD2. V shed 5 bases and J 4 bases; nucleotides not matched to a gene: 11. CDR1 SEHNR and CDR2 FQNEAQ come from the germline V gene (reference sequence). CDR3 length: 16 amino acids. This CDR3 reads CASSMYSGPPYNEQFF. The CDR3 nucleotides read TGTGCCAGCAGCATGTATAGCGGGCCGCCTTACAATGAGCAGTTCTTC.

This clonotype was counted once. The CDR3 sequence: CASRQFGGGGGTEAFF. CDR3 coding DNA: TGCGCCAGCAGACAATTCGGAGGGGGCGGCGGCACTGAAGCTTTCTTT. The chain combines TRBV5-1 with TRBJ1-1, with 7 bases fitting TRBD1. The CDR3 is 16 residues long. After removal of 5 bases from V and 4 bases from J, the junction contained 14 bases not matched to a gene. Germline CDR1 is SGHRS and CDR2 is YFSETQ.

The gene calls are TRBV5-6 and TRBJ2-7; 8 nucleotides agree with TRBD2. The V gene's germline CDR1 is SGHDT and CDR2 YYEEEE. There are 16 residues in the CDR3. J lost 1 base, V lost 0 bases, and 6 bases had no gene match. The CDR3 here is CASSLDGGGSSYEQYF. The CDR3 DNA is TGTGCCAGCAGCTTGGATGGCGGGGGGTCGTCCTACGAGCAGTACTTC.

This clonotype has a handful of counts. The chain uses TRBV7-9 and TRBJ2-6; no clear D. Germline V gene sequence: CDR1 SEHNR, CDR2 FQNEAQ (reference sequence). The V end was cut by 1 base, the J end by 4 bases, with 8 bases between. The CDR3 totals 15 residues. CDR3 residues: CASSLDLAGANVLTF. The CDR3 DNA is TGTGCCAGCAGCTTAGATCTTGCGGGGGCCAACGTCCTGACTTTC. Looking up the rest from reference TRBV7-9 and TRBJ2-6 gives the full variable domain: DTGVSQNPRHKITKRGQNVTFRCDPISEHNRLYWYRQTLGQGPEFLTYFQNEAQLEKSRLLSDRFSAERPKGSFSTLEIQRTEQGDSAMYLCASSLDLAGANVLTFGAGSRLTVL.

This clonotype has at least ten counts. The J gene is TRBJ2-1, the V gene TRBV12-3 or TRBV12-4; 11 nucleotides agree with TRBD1. V lost 5 bases to trimming and J lost 6 bases; unmatched junction nucleotides: 6. This CDR3 has 15 amino acids. This CDR3 reads CASSRDRGAPNEQFF. The CDR3 DNA sequence: TGTGCCAGCAGTAGGGACAGGGGGGCGCCCAATGAGCAGTTCTTC.

The chain joins TRBV21-1 to TRBJ2-7; the D call in the table, TRBD1, was not verified against the DNA. TRBV21-1 represents a pseudogene. This CDR3 has 15 residues. The CDR3 bases are TGTGCCAGCAGCAAAGTTTGTATCGGGGTCCTGGGGCAGTACTTC. It translates to CASSKVCIGVLGQYF.

The rearrangement links TRBV20-1 to TRBJ2-1; 9 nucleotides align to TRBD2. The germline gives CDR1 DFQATT, CDR2 SNEGSKA (reference sequence). CDR3 size: 13 residues. The J segment lost 6 bases and the V segment lost 3 bases, leaving 3 bases of the junction unmatched. The DNA of the CDR3 is TGCAGTGCTAGGGCGGGGGGGCCCAATGAGCAGTTCTTC. This translates into CSARAGGPNEQFF.

There are a few counts of this clonotype. The rearrangement uses TRBV6-5 and TRBJ1-2; D is possibly TRBD1 (5 bases). CDR3 length equals 15 residues. V was cut by 0 bases and J by 6 bases, with 14 bases left in between. Germline CDR1 MNHEY, CDR2 SVGAGI. CDR3 nucleotide sequence: TGTGCCAGCAGTTACTCGAGGGCTCAGGGCGATGGCTACACCTTC. It is translated as CASSYSRAQGDGYTF.

The rearrangement uses TRBV5-6 and TRBJ2-3; possibly TRBD2 for D (5 bases). V was cut by 4 bases and J by 0 bases, with 12 bases left in between. This CDR3 region has 15 residues. CDR1 and CDR2 from the germline V gene are SGHDT and YYEEEE. Here the CDR3 DNA reads TGTGCCAGCAGCCACCCGGGGAGTAGCACAGATACGCAGTATTTT. It translates to CASSHPGSSTDTQYF.